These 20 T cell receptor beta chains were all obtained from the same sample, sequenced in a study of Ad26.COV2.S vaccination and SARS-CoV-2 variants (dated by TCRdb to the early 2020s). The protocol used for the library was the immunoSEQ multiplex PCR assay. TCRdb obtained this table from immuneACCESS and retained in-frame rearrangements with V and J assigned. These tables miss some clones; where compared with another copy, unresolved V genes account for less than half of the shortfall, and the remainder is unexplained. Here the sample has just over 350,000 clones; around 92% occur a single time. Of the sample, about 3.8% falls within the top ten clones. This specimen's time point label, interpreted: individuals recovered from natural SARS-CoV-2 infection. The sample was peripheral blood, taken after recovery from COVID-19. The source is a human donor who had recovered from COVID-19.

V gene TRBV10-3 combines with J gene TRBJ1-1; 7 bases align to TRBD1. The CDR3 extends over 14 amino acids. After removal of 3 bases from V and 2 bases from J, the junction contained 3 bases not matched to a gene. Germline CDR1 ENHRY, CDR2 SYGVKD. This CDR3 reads CAISEQGSNTEAFF. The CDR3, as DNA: TGTGCCATCAGTGAACAGGGGTCTAACACTGAAGCTTTCTTT.

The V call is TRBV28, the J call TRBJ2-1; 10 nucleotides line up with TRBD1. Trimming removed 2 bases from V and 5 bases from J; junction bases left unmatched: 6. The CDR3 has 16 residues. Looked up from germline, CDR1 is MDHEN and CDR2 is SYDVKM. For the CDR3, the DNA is TGTGCCAGCAGTTTAATTCTGGGACAGGGGAACAATGAGCAGTTCTTC. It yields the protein CASSLILGQGNNEQFF.

CDR3 coding DNA: TGTGCCAGCAGCCACCCGGGGGGCGGCTATGGCTACACCTTC. Protein: CASSHPGGGYGYTF. V usage is TRBV6-5 and J usage is TRBJ1-2, with TRBD1 as a possible D gene (6 bases). Deletions cut 6 bases from V and 4 bases from J, with 15 bases between. Germline-derived CDR1 and CDR2 are MNHEY and SVGAGI. This CDR3 spans 14 amino acids.

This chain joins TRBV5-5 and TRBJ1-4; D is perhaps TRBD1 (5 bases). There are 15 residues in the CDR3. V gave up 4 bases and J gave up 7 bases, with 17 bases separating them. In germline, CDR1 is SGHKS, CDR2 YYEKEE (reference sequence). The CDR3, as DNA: TGTGCCAGCAGCCCAACAGCGGGGCAAGGTGAAAAACTGTTTTTT. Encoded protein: CASSPTAGQGEKLFF.

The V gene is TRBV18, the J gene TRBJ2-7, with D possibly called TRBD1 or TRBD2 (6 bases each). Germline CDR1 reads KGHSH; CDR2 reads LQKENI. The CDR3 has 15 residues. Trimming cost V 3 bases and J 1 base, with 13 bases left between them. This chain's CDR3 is CASSPGRGGSYEQYF. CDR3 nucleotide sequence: TGTGCCAGCTCACCTGGCAGGGGAGGATCCTACGAGCAGTACTTC.

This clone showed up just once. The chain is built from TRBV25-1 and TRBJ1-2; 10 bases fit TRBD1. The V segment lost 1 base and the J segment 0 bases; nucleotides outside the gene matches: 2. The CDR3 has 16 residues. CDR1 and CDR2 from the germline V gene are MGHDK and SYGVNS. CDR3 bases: TGTGCCAGCAGTGAATCCGGGACAGGGGCTAACTATGGCTACACCTTC. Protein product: CASSESGTGANYGYTF.

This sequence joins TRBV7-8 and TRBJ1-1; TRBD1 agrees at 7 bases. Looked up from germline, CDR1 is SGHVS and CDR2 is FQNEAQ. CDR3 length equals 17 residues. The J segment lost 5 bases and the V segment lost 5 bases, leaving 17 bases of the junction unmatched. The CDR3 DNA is TGTGCCAGCAGCCTCCTCCTTGAAGGGGGCAGTAGGACTGAAGCTTTCTTT. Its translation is CASSLLLEGGSRTEAFF.

The CDR3 nucleotides are TGTGCCAGCTCACCAGTAACCGGGACAGGGTTCAAGCCCCAGCATTTT. Protein sequence: CASSPVTGTGFKPQHF. V and J are TRBV18 and TRBJ1-5; TRBD1 aligns across 9 bases. Germline V gene lookup returns CDR1 KGHSH and CDR2 LQKENI. The CDR3 spans 16 residues. The junction had 10 bases not matched to a gene; V was cut back by 2 bases and J by 8 bases.

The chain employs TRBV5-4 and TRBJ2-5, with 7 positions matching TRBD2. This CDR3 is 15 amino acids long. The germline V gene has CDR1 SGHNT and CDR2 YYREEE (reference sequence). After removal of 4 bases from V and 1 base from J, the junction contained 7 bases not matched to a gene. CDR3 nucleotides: TGTGCCAGCAGCCGATCTAGCGGAACCCAAGAGACCCAGTACTTC. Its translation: CASSRSSGTQETQYF.

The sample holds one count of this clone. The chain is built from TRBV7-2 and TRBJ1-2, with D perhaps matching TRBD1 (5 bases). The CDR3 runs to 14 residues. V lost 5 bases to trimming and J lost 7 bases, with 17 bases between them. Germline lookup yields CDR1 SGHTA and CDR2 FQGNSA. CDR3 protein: CASSPTGPGGGYTF. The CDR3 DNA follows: TGTGCCAGCAGCCCTACGGGCCCCGGGGGTGGCTACACCTTC.

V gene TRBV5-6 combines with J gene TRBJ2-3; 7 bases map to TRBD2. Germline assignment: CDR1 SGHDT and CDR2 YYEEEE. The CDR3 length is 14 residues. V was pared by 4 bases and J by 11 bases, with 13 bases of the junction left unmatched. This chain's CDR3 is CASSPGLVETLQYF. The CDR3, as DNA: TGTGCCAGCAGCCCTGGACTAGTCGAGACTTTGCAGTATTTT.

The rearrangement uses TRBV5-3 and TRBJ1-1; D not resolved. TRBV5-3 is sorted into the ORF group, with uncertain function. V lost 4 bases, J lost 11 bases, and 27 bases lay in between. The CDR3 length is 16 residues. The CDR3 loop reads CARSPVSPSPRIYAFF. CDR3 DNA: TGTGCCAGAAGCCCCGTATCCCCCAGCCCTCGTATTTACGCTTTCTTT.

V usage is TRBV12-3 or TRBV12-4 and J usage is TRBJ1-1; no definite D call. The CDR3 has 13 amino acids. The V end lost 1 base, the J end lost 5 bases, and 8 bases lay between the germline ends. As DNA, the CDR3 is TGTGCCAGCAGTTTAGGGTTCAGGACTGAAGCTTTCTTT. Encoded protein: CASSLGFRTEAFF.

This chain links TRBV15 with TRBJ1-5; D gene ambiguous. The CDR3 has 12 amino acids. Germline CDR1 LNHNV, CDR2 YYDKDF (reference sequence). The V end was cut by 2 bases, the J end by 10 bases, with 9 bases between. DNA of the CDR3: TGTGCCACCAGCAGATGGGGTTCACCCCAGCATTTT. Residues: CATSRWGSPQHF.

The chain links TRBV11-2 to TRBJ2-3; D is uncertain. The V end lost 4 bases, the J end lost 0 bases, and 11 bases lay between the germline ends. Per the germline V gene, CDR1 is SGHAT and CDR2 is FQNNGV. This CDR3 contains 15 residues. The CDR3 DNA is TGTGCCAGCAGCTCCTGGACGTCTAGCACAGATACGCAGTATTTT. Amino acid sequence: CASSSWTSSTDTQYF.

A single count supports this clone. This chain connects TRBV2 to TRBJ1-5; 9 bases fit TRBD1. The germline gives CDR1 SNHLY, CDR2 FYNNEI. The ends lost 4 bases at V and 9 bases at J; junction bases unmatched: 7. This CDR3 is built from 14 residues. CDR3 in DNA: TGTGCCAGCAGTGCGGGACAGGGACCTCGGCCCCAGCATTTT. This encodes CASSAGQGPRPQHF. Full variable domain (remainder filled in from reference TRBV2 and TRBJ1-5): EPEVTQTPSHQVTQMGQEVILRCVPISNHLYFYWYRQILGQKVEFLVSFYNNEISEKSEIFDDQFSVERPDGSNFTLKIRSTKLEDSAMYFCASSAGQGPRPQHFGDGTRLSIL.

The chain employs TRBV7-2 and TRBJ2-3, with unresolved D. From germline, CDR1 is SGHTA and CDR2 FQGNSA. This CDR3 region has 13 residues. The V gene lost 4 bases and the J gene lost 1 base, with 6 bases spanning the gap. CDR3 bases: TGTGCCAGCAGCTCCCCTGGCACAGATACGCAGTATTTT. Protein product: CASSSPGTDTQYF.

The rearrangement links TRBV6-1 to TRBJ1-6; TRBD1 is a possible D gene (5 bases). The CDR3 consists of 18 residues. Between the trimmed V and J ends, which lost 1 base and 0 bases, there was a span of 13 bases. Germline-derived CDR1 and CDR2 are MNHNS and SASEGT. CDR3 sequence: CASSEVGQGSSYNSPLHF. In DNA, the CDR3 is TGTGCCAGCAGTGAAGTAGGGCAGGGTAGCTCCTATAATTCACCCCTCCACTTT.

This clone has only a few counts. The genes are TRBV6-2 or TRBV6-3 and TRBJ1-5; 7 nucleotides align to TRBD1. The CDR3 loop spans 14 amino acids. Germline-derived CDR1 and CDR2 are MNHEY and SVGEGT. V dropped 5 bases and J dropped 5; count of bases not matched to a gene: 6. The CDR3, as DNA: TGTGCCAGCAGTGACGAGGGGGCGCATCAGCCCCAGCATTTT. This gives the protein CASSDEGAHQPQHF.

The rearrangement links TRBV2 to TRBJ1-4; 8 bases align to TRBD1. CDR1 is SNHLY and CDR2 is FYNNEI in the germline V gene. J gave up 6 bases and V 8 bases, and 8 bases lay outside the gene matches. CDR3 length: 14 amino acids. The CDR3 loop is CASVSRGRDEKLFF. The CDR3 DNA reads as TGTGCCAGCGTCAGCAGGGGGCGAGATGAAAAACTGTTTTTT.